This T cell receptor (beta chain) was identified in a study of T cell repertoires in cytomegalovirus infection. Whole-study results and caveats: Of the TCR beta families, the public ones yielded a cumulative frequency that identified carriers of CMV plus the relevant HLA.

This CDR3 has 14 amino acids. Germline CDR1 reads SNHLY; CDR2 reads FYNNEI. The V and J ends lost 8 bases and 2 bases respectively, with 15 bases between them. For this clonotype: The antigen is undetermined.

TCRdb analysed the reads with MiXCR anew, one entry per CDR3 protein. Here the sample spans roughly 230,000 distinct CDR3 sequences, 22% being singletons. Sequenced input: CD8+ T cells from PBMCs. V and J are TRBV2 and TRBJ1-2; no clear D gene. The sequence was collected from a human donor in good health (CMV status not recorded). Some clones in this sample may be carry-over from other donors' samples. The CDR3 region has the DNA TGTGCCAGCGTATATCAGGATGGGAACTATGGCTACACCTTC. Translation: CASVYQDGNYGYTF. The full variable domain, in which reference TRBV2 and TRBJ1-2 provide the parts outside the CDR3, is EPEVTQTPSHQVTQMGQEVILRCVPISNHLYFYWYRQILGQKVEFLVSFYNNEISEKSEIFDDQFSVERPDGSNFTLKIRSTKLEDSAMYFCASVYQDGNYGYTFGSGTRLTVV.